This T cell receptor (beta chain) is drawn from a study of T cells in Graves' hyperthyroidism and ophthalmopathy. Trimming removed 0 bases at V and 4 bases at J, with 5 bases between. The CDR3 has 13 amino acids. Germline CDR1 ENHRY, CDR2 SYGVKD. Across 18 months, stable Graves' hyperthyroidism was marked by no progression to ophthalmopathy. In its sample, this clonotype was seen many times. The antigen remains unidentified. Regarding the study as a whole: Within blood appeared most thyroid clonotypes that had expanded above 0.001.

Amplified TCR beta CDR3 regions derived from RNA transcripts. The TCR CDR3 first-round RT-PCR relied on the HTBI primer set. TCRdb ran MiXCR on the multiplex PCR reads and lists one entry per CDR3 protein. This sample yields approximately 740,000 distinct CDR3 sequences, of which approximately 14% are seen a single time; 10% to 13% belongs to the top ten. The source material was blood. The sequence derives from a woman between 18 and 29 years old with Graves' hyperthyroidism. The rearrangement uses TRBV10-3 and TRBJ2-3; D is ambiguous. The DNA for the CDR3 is TGTGCCATCAGTGAGTCGTTGTCAGATACGCAGTATTTT. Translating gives CAISESLSDTQYF.